The 20 T cell receptor beta chains below come from one sample, sequenced in a study of T cells after yellow fever vaccination. TCRdb reprocessed the 5' RACE reads via MiXCR and lists one record per CDR3 protein. The sample contains about 50,000 distinct CDR3 sequences, about 6.6% of which appear only once. The sample here was CD8+ T cells sorted from PBMCs, taken on the day of the first yellow fever vaccination. These receptors were obtained from a man aged 18 to 30 who received the YFV17D yellow fever vaccine.

This clonotype was seen many times. The chain links TRBV27 to TRBJ1-5, with D perhaps TRBD1 (5 bases). Germline V lookup: CDR1 MNHEY, CDR2 SMNVEV (reference sequence). V was shortened by 3 bases and J by 0 bases, with 15 bases between the two germline ends. The CDR3 length is 17 residues. CDR3 DNA: TGTGCCAGCAGTTTCTCTCGTGCACAGGATAGCAATCAGCCCCAGCATTTT. It codes for CASSFSRAQDSNQPQHF.

This clonotype was seen many times. The J gene is TRBJ2-3, the V gene TRBV4-1, with D perhaps matching TRBD1 (6 bases). The CDR3 is 15 amino acids. Germline V gene sequence: CDR1 MGHRA, CDR2 YSYEKL. V was trimmed by 4 bases and J by 0 bases, leaving 11 bases between them. CDR3 sequence: CASSPRTVSTDTQYF. For the CDR3, the DNA is TGCGCCAGCAGCCCAAGGACAGTTAGCACAGATACGCAGTATTTT.

In this sample, this clonotype turned up many times. The chain employs TRBV7-9 and TRBJ1-1, with TRBD1 matching over 8 bases. This CDR3 comprises 15 residues. Germline lookup yields CDR1 SEHNR and CDR2 FQNEAQ (reference sequence). J gave up 0 bases and V 4 bases, and 4 bases lay outside the gene matches. The CDR3 reads CASSSRQGMNTEAFF. The CDR3 coding sequence is TGTGCCAGCAGCTCTAGACAGGGGATGAACACTGAAGCTTTCTTT.

This chain joins TRBV11-1 and TRBJ1-1, with a weak D call TRBD1 (5 bases). The V and J ends lost 4 bases and 5 bases respectively, with 14 bases between them. This CDR3 has 14 amino acids. Germline-derived CDR1 and CDR2 are SGHAT and FQDESV (reference sequence). The CDR3 DNA reads TGTGCCAGCAGCTCCTTTTCTACAGGTACTGAAGCTTTCTTT. Translation: CASSSFSTGTEAFF.

This clonotype was detected many times. The V call is TRBV3-1, the J call TRBJ2-3; TRBD1 might be the D (6 bases). V gave up 4 bases and J gave up 0 bases, with 14 bases separating them. Germline V CDR1 and CDR2: LGHDT, YNNKEL (reference sequence). This CDR3 comprises 16 residues. CDR3 in amino acids: CASSPGEGQSTDTQYF. As DNA, the CDR3 is TGTGCCAGCAGCCCCGGCGAAGGACAGAGCACAGATACGCAGTATTTT.

This chain links TRBV7-2 with TRBJ2-1; 12 bases line up with TRBD1. Trimming cost V 5 bases and J 9 bases; bases outside gene matches: 14. The CDR3 is 17 residues long. The germline gives CDR1 SGHTA, CDR2 FQGNSA. CDR3: CASSPPEGQGAPSEQFF. CDR3 DNA sequence: TGTGCCAGCAGCCCCCCCGAGGGACAGGGGGCGCCTTCTGAGCAGTTCTTC.

The rearrangement links TRBV11-1 to TRBJ2-3; D may correspond to TRBD1 or TRBD2 (5 bases each). V shed 3 bases and J shed 3 bases, with 25 bases lying between them. This CDR3 spans 19 amino acids. In germline, CDR1 is SGHAT, CDR2 FQDESV (reference sequence). The DNA of the CDR3 is TGTGCCAGCAGCTTTACCCTGGGACCTTATGTCACTAGAACAGATACGCAGTATTTT. It is translated as CASSFTLGPYVTRTDTQYF.

V gene TRBV5-1 combines with J gene TRBJ2-1; D gene ambiguous. V was trimmed by 1 base and J by 9 bases, leaving 14 bases between them. The CDR3 runs 14 residues. In germline, CDR1 is SGHRS, CDR2 YFSETQ. The CDR3 spells CASSLNPVRTEQFF. For the CDR3, the DNA is TGCGCCAGCAGCTTGAATCCCGTACGCACTGAGCAGTTCTTC.

This clonotype was seen at least ten times. The chain employs TRBV20-1 and TRBJ2-7; 9 bases align to TRBD1. V gave up 5 bases and J gave up 4 bases; unmatched junction bases: 9. This CDR3 is 14 amino acids long. Germline CDR1 is DFQATT and CDR2 is SNEGSKA (reference sequence). The CDR3: CSAPSPGQGYEQYF. In nucleotides, the CDR3 is TGCAGTGCTCCCTCCCCGGGACAGGGTTACGAGCAGTACTTC.

This rearrangement joins TRBV6-1 to TRBJ2-7; D call uncertain. This CDR3 has 14 residues. The ends were cut back, 8 bases at V and 5 bases at J, with 19 bases in the middle. Germline values: CDR1 MNHNS, CDR2 SASEGT. The CDR3 DNA follows: TGTGCCAGCGCACCGGGCCCGGATGGTGACGAGCAGTACTTC. Translated: CASAPGPDGDEQYF.

The rearrangement joins TRBV6-6 to TRBJ1-5; D is unresolved. This CDR3 has 10 residues. Germline CDR1 reads MNHNY; CDR2 reads SVGAGI (reference sequence). V gave up 4 bases and J gave up 9 bases, with 4 bases separating them. The CDR3 protein is CASSWSPQHF. CDR3 nucleotides: TGTGCCAGCAGTTGGTCGCCCCAGCATTTT.

This clonotype was seen only a few times. V is TRBV27 and J is TRBJ1-6, with D unclear. V lost 6 bases and J lost 8, with 17 bases in between. CDR1 and CDR2 (germline): MNHEY, SMNVEV (reference sequence). The CDR3 length is 15 residues. The CDR3 DNA is TGTGCCAGCAGAACTCGGCTCCCGGATGATTCACCCCTCCACTTT. As protein: CASRTRLPDDSPLHF.

This chain links TRBV12-3 or TRBV12-4 with TRBJ1-1, with a weak D call TRBD1 (5 bases). Trimming removed 8 bases from V and 7 bases from J, with 17 bases in between. CDR3 length: 13 amino acids. The CDR3 protein is CASVGAGVGEAFF. In DNA form, the CDR3 reads TGTGCCAGCGTAGGGGCGGGGGTCGGTGAAGCTTTCTTT.

This clonotype was counted a few times. The chain has TRBV9 and TRBJ1-3; D may be TRBD1 (5 bases). This CDR3 has 16 residues. The germline gives CDR1 SGDLS, CDR2 YYNGEE. Trimming pared 3 bases from V and 8 bases from J, leaving 21 bases between. Here the CDR3 DNA reads TGTGCCAGCAGCGCCGAGACAGTCGAGTCCCAAGACACCATATATTTT. It is translated as CASSAETVESQDTIYF.

The chain couples TRBV11-2 to TRBJ2-2; D is possibly TRBD1 (6 bases). V lost 6 bases and J 6 bases, leaving 14 bases between the germline ends. This CDR3 is 14 amino acids long. CDR1 is SGHAT and CDR2 is FQNNGV in the germline V gene. CDR3 bases: TGTGCCAGCAGTTTGGGACAAGGAGCCGGGGAGCTGTTTTTT. Protein product: CASSLGQGAGELFF.

This clonotype was seen at least ten times. This rearrangement joins TRBV3-1 to TRBJ2-2, with 9 bases identical to TRBD2. The V gene's germline CDR1 is LGHDT and CDR2 YNNKEL (reference sequence). Trimming removed 1 base from V and 3 bases from J; junction bases left unmatched: 3. This CDR3 comprises 16 residues. In nucleotides, the CDR3 is TGTGCCAGCAGCCAAGGGACTAGCGACTACACCGGGGAGCTGTTTTTT. Protein product: CASSQGTSDYTGELFF.

The sample holds many counts of this clonotype. The genes are TRBV10-2 and TRBJ2-1; TRBD1 matches at 7 bases. V shed 4 bases and J 8 bases; nucleotides not matched to a gene: 8. This CDR3 comprises 14 residues. The germline V gene encodes CDR1 WSHSY and CDR2 SAAADI. CDR3 DNA: TGCGCCAGCAGTGGGCCAGGGGGTTCGGATGAGCAGTTCTTC. Residues: CASSGPGGSDEQFF.

In this sample, this clonotype turned up a few times. V gene TRBV4-1 combines with J gene TRBJ2-1, with 7 positions matching TRBD1. The CDR3 has 12 residues. J gave up 7 bases and V 4 bases, and 1 base lay outside the gene matches. Germline assignment: CDR1 MGHRA and CDR2 YSYEKL. CDR3 bases: TGCGCCAGCAGCCTCAGGGGGAATGAGCAGTTCTTC. It is translated as CASSLRGNEQFF.

This clonotype was picked up many times. J is TRBJ1-1 and V is TRBV29-1, with D possibly matching TRBD1 (5 bases). This CDR3 is built from 11 residues. Germline lookup yields CDR1 SQVTM and CDR2 ANQGSEA. V was trimmed by 4 bases and J by 6 bases, leaving 9 bases between them. The CDR3 sequence is CSVVGGSEAFF. CDR3 coding DNA: TGCAGCGTTGTGGGGGGGTCTGAAGCTTTCTTT.

The chain joins TRBV9 to TRBJ1-4; D is unclear. Germline V gene lookup returns CDR1 SGDLS and CDR2 YYNGEE. The V gene lost 2 bases and the J gene lost 6 bases, with 8 bases spanning the gap. This CDR3 has 13 residues. Here the CDR3 DNA reads TGTGCCAGCAGCGTCGAGGAAGATGAAAAACTGTTTTTT. This gives the protein CASSVEEDEKLFF.